Listed below are T cell receptor beta chains from one sample, sequenced in a study of graft-versus-host responses after intestinal transplantation. Measured with immunoSEQ multiplex PCR; TCRdb has only the in-frame clones, and not every one. Of tens of thousands of clones listed, roughly 93% are singletons. No antigen is known for these receptors. The sample in question was unstimulated CD4+ T cells sorted from spleen or lymph node cells, obtained before transplant. These receptors all come from a human donor who was the organ donor for an intestinal transplant. CDR3s leave out the opening cysteine and the closing phenylalanine or tryptophan.

v_call	j_call	cdr3_aa
TRBV6-6	TRBJ1-2	ASSYKGQGAGGYT
TRBV5-5	TRBJ2-7	ASSYSGTSSYEQY
TRBV28	TRBJ2-4	ASSEDRSRNIQY
TRBV6-5	TRBJ1-2	ASTKQESYYGYT
TRBV5-1	TRBJ2-3	ASSLAGIQGHFSDTQY
TRBV7-3	TRBJ1-2	ASSRGGQQDGYT
TRBV19	TRBJ2-3	ASSISGGATDTQY
TRBV2	TRBJ2-7	ASSYSYEQY
TRBV5-1	TRBJ1-1	ASSLRENTEAF
TRBV4-1	TRBJ2-5	ASSQPGLGQETQY
TRBV5-1	TRBJ1-1	ASSLSGTEAF
TRBV30	TRBJ1-1	AWSITGALNTEAF
TRBV28	TRBJ1-2	ASSFNQGGYT
TRBV28	TRBJ2-1	ASSFKLVGGRGYEQF
TRBV6-5	TRBJ1-3	ASSYSTWDRNTIY
TRBV5-1	TRBJ2-5	ASSQTGGETQY
TRBV25-1	TRBJ2-1	ASSPRFSPGGNEQF
TRBV28	TRBJ1-2	ASSFGGGVVHGYT
TRBV25-1	TRBJ1-4	ASSPINEKLF
TRBV5-1	TRBJ1-5	ASSPGHDNQPQH
TRBV7-9	TRBJ2-5	ASSLAALLETQY
TRBV5-6	TRBJ1-1	ASSPRQGAVWSEAF
TRBV28	TRBJ2-5	ASSQSNRRETQY
TRBV19	TRBJ2-3	ASQTFGLAGTDTQY
TRBV2	TRBJ1-3	ASSMRGQSSGNTIY
TRBV18	.	ASSPGTASLNEQY
TRBV4-1	TRBJ2-3	ASSQEPVLGADTQY
TRBV12-2	TRBJ2-2	ASRLRDRGRTGELF
TRBV7-2	TRBJ1-6	ASAQARSPLH
TRBV28	TRBJ1-5	ASSGGVSPQH
TRBV6-6	TRBJ1-6	ASSESHNSPLH
TRBV12-5	TRBJ1-3	ASGLWAHSGNTIY
TRBV11-2	TRBJ1-6	ASSFGVGNSPLH
TRBV28	TRBJ2-3	ASSLLAGGLLDTQY
TRBV27	TRBJ2-3	ASSLSRSPSTDTQY
TRBV6-4	TRBJ2-1	ASSPRGTGRNEQF
TRBV6-1	TRBJ1-3	ASSVSRNTIY
TRBV29-1	TRBJ1-2	SVRQGATNYGYT
TRBV2	TRBJ1-1	ASSDRGGNTEAF
TRBV15	TRBJ1-3	ATSRDISGNTIY
TRBV19	TRBJ2-1	ASSWGSGEDEQF
TRBV6-1	TRBJ2-3	AGARGTDTQY
TRBV4-2	.	ASSQPNTDEQY
TRBV2	TRBJ1-2	ASSARWGDGYT
TRBV27	TRBJ1-1	ASSLTERQGTGTEAF
TRBV28	TRBJ2-7	ASSLWTDYEQY
TRBV2	TRBJ1-4	ASRDRGRNPNEKLF
TRBV5-1	TRBJ1-6	ASSAARQPNSPLH
TRBV2	TRBJ1-4	ASREDWGKLF
TRBV27	TRBJ1-2	ASGQIGGYT
TRBV19	TRBJ2-7	ASSTQGGSYEQY
TRBV19	TRBJ1-5	ASSISEGGQPQH
TRBV30	TRBJ2-1	AWGQGGREQF
TRBV7-9	TRBJ2-1	ASSFGQLVNEQF